What follows describes a single TCR beta chain. Study processing details: From reference gene primer amplification, estimates of nucleated cell counts were derived. Here immunoSEQ multiplex PCR was the method, and the copy in TCRdb shows in-frame clones only, minus some. V and J calls and clone size come straight from that table; D and trimming were deduced from the DNA. The sample yields approximately 130,000 clones, about 83% seen once. The sample belongs to a study of blood T cell repertoires in COVID-19. At the level of the study: Acute-phase and convalescent COVID-19 samples originated in the United States, Italy and Spain. The cDNA or gDNA used as material had been derived from T cells, B-cell-depleted T cells, or PBMCs.

Germline V gives CDR1 MNHEY, CDR2 SVGEGT. The trim removed 2 bases at V and 3 bases at J, leaving 4 bases unmatched. CDR3 length equals 15 residues. Sequences were obtained from peripheral blood. The chain links TRBV6-2 or TRBV6-3 to TRBJ2-7, with 10 bases aligning to TRBD2. The TCR sequence derives from a woman in her forties or fifties with acute or convalescent COVID-19. The CDR3 coding sequence is TGTGCCAGCAGTTACGGGTCTAGCGGGAGCTACGAGCAGTACTTC. As protein: CASSYGSSGSYEQYF.